A selection of T cell receptor beta chains follows, all from one sample in a study of blood T cell repertoires in COVID-19. Profiling relied on immunoSEQ multiplex PCR, and the TCRdb table lists in-frame clones only, not all of them. Among approximately 350,000 clones, 85% to 90% were seen once, and the ten largest hold just under 6.5%. The sequenced material came from peripheral blood. The receptors were sampled from a woman between 50 and 59 years old with COVID-19, enrolled during active disease. Each CDR3 is given with its conserved first and last residue. The order of the fields is clone size, V gene, J gene, D gene, CDR3 length, CDR3 protein, CDR3 DNA. A D gene is named only where the DNA matches it firmly. Clone size is shown for a subset of rows, as once, few, many or a class of expanded clone.

clone_size: -; v_call: TRBV14; j_call: TRBJ1-1; d_call: -; cdr3_length: 13; cdr3_aa: CASSQGQVTEAFF; cdr3_nt: TGTGCCAGCAGCCAAGGACAGGTCACTGAAGCTTTCTTT
clone_size: -; v_call: TRBV4-2; j_call: TRBJ1-1; d_call: -; cdr3_length: 17; cdr3_aa: CASSQDDFGVGSVEAFF; cdr3_nt: TGTGCCAGCAGCCAAGATGATTTCGGGGTCGGTTCCGTCGAAGCTTTCTTT
clone_size: -; v_call: TRBV6-5; j_call: TRBJ2-7; d_call: TRBD2; cdr3_length: 13; cdr3_aa: CASSRPGGGEQYF; cdr3_nt: TGTGCCAGCAGTCGACCCGGCGGGGGCGAGCAGTACTTC
clone_size: -; v_call: TRBV5-4; j_call: TRBJ2-7; d_call: TRBD1; cdr3_length: 14; cdr3_aa: CASSPRQGIDEQYF; cdr3_nt: TGTGCCAGCAGCCCGAGACAGGGAATCGACGAGCAGTACTTC
clone_size: -; v_call: TRBV3-1/TRBV3-2; j_call: TRBJ1-1; d_call: TRBD1; cdr3_length: 14; cdr3_aa: CASKPHRGETEAFF; cdr3_nt: TGTGCCAGCAAGCCTCACAGGGGAGAGACTGAAGCTTTCTTT
clone_size: -; v_call: TRBV2; j_call: TRBJ2-2; d_call: -; cdr3_length: 14; cdr3_aa: CASSVWTGGGELFF; cdr3_nt: TGTGCCAGCAGTGTATGGACAGGAGGGGGGGAGCTGTTTTTT
clone_size: -; v_call: TRBV30; j_call: TRBJ2-7; d_call: -; cdr3_length: 14; cdr3_aa: CAWSVTLAFYEQYF; cdr3_nt: TGTGCCTGGAGTGTGACTCTCGCTTTTTACGAGCAGTACTTC
clone_size: -; v_call: TRBV7-2; j_call: TRBJ2-5; d_call: -; cdr3_length: 16; cdr3_aa: CASSLGLATLQETQYF; cdr3_nt: TGTGCCAGCAGCTTAGGACTTGCGACCCTCCAAGAGACCCAGTACTTC
clone_size: -; v_call: TRBV7-2; j_call: TRBJ2-7; d_call: -; cdr3_length: 14; cdr3_aa: CASSGGDRIYEQYF; cdr3_nt: TGTGCCAGCAGCGGAGGGGACAGAATCTACGAGCAGTACTTC
clone_size: -; v_call: TRBV6-2/TRBV6-3; j_call: TRBJ2-7; d_call: TRBD2; cdr3_length: 14; cdr3_aa: CASSKSGNTYEQYF; cdr3_nt: TGTGCCAGCAGCAAGAGCGGGAACACCTACGAGCAGTACTTC
clone_size: -; v_call: TRBV19; j_call: TRBJ2-3; d_call: -; cdr3_length: 13; cdr3_aa: CASSIASTDTQYF; cdr3_nt: TGTGCCAGTAGTATAGCGTCCACAGATACGCAGTATTTT
clone_size: -; v_call: TRBV7-2; j_call: TRBJ1-1; d_call: -; cdr3_length: 15; cdr3_aa: CASSLGGTRNTEAFF; cdr3_nt: TGTGCCAGCAGCTTAGGGGGGACAAGGAACACTGAAGCTTTCTTT
clone_size: -; v_call: TRBV7-9; j_call: TRBJ2-2; d_call: TRBD1; cdr3_length: 15; cdr3_aa: CASSLDRVSTGELFF; cdr3_nt: TGTGCCAGCAGCCTAGACAGGGTGTCCACCGGGGAGCTGTTTTTT
clone_size: -; v_call: TRBV19; j_call: TRBJ1-2; d_call: TRBD1; cdr3_length: 14; cdr3_aa: CATSLQGLGYGYTF; cdr3_nt: TGTGCCACCTCCTTACAGGGGCTTGGCTATGGCTACACCTTC
clone_size: -; v_call: TRBV24-1; j_call: TRBJ2-7; d_call: TRBD2; cdr3_length: 17; cdr3_aa: CATSDLPGLAYPEQQYF; cdr3_nt: TGTGCCACCAGTGACTTACCGGGACTAGCGTACCCTGAGCAGCAGTACTTC
clone_size: -; v_call: TRBV7-3; j_call: TRBJ2-3; d_call: -; cdr3_length: 14; cdr3_aa: CASSLGQSTDTQYF; cdr3_nt: TGTGCCAGCAGCTTAGGTCAGAGCACAGATACGCAGTATTTT
clone_size: -; v_call: TRBV11-3; j_call: TRBJ2-4; d_call: -; cdr3_length: 16; cdr3_aa: CASSLVGGTAKNIQYF; cdr3_nt: TGTGCCAGCAGCTTAGTTGGGGGGACAGCCAAAAACATTCAGTACTTC
clone_size: -; v_call: TRBV11-2; j_call: TRBJ2-7; d_call: TRBD2; cdr3_length: 15; cdr3_aa: CASSLAAGEPYEQYF; cdr3_nt: TGTGCCAGCAGCTTAGCAGCGGGAGAACCGTACGAGCAGTACTTC
clone_size: few; v_call: TRBV5-4; j_call: TRBJ2-1; d_call: TRBD2; cdr3_length: 15; cdr3_aa: CASSFGRELKNEQFF; cdr3_nt: TGTGCCAGCAGCTTCGGGCGGGAGCTGAAAAATGAGCAGTTCTTC
clone_size: -; v_call: TRBV6-4; j_call: TRBJ2-7; d_call: TRBD2; cdr3_length: 18; cdr3_aa: CASSDSKASGSMTYEQYF; cdr3_nt: TGTGCCAGCAGTGACTCGAAGGCTAGCGGGAGTATGACCTACGAGCAGTACTTC
clone_size: once; v_call: TRBV5-1; j_call: TRBJ1-3; d_call: -; cdr3_length: 15; cdr3_aa: CASSGGAGSGNTIYF; cdr3_nt: TGCGCCAGCAGCGGGGGCGCCGGCTCTGGAAACACCATATATTTT
clone_size: -; v_call: TRBV27; j_call: TRBJ2-7; d_call: TRBD2; cdr3_length: 12; cdr3_aa: CASSPAGEEQYF; cdr3_nt: TGTGCCAGCAGCCCGGCGGGGGAAGAGCAGTACTTC
clone_size: -; v_call: TRBV5-4; j_call: TRBJ2-5; d_call: TRBD2; cdr3_length: 15; cdr3_aa: CASSSSGAPRETQYF; cdr3_nt: TGTGCCAGCAGTTCTAGCGGAGCCCCACGGGAGACCCAGTACTTC
clone_size: -; v_call: TRBV28; j_call: TRBJ1-5; d_call: -; cdr3_length: 14; cdr3_aa: CASSDPGLSQPQHF; cdr3_nt: TGTGCCAGCAGTGACCCAGGTCTGTCCCAGCCCCAGCATTTT
clone_size: -; v_call: TRBV27; j_call: TRBJ1-4; d_call: TRBD1; cdr3_length: 15; cdr3_aa: CASSISGQENEKLFF; cdr3_nt: TGTGCCAGCAGTATCTCGGGACAGGAAAATGAAAAACTGTTTTTT
clone_size: -; v_call: TRBV7-9; j_call: TRBJ1-2; d_call: -; cdr3_length: 16; cdr3_aa: CASSLSLEIFNYGYTF; cdr3_nt: TGTGCCAGCAGCTTAAGCCTTGAAATATTTAACTATGGCTACACCTTC
clone_size: -; v_call: TRBV18; j_call: TRBJ2-1; d_call: TRBD2; cdr3_length: 17; cdr3_aa: CASSPPSAPSGGNEQFF; cdr3_nt: TGTGCCAGCTCACCACCGAGTGCTCCTAGCGGAGGCAATGAGCAGTTCTTC
clone_size: -; v_call: TRBV9; j_call: TRBJ2-2; d_call: TRBD2; cdr3_length: 17; cdr3_aa: CASSDPRAGGYTGELFF; cdr3_nt: TGTGCCAGCAGCGACCCGCGGGCGGGAGGATACACCGGGGAGCTGTTTTTT
clone_size: -; v_call: TRBV11-1; j_call: TRBJ1-1; d_call: TRBD1; cdr3_length: 15; cdr3_aa: CASSFGQGYGIEAFF; cdr3_nt: TGTGCCAGCAGCTTTGGACAGGGCTACGGGATTGAAGCTTTCTTT
clone_size: -; v_call: TRBV28; j_call: TRBJ1-2; d_call: -; cdr3_length: 15; cdr3_aa: CASSSPTGSNYGYTF; cdr3_nt: TGTGCCAGCAGTTCCCCGACAGGATCTAACTATGGCTACACCTTC
clone_size: -; v_call: TRBV19; j_call: TRBJ1-5; d_call: TRBD1; cdr3_length: 15; cdr3_aa: CASRPGQGGFQPQHF; cdr3_nt: TGTGCCAGTAGACCGGGACAGGGAGGTTTTCAGCCCCAGCATTTT
clone_size: -; v_call: TRBV16; j_call: TRBJ2-2; d_call: -; cdr3_length: 16; cdr3_aa: CASSQSSGGGTGELFF; cdr3_nt: TGTGCCAGCAGCCAATCTTCCGGGGGTGGCACCGGGGAGCTGTTTTTT
clone_size: -; v_call: TRBV12-3/TRBV12-4; j_call: TRBJ1-1; d_call: -; cdr3_length: 13; cdr3_aa: CASSLQGPTEAFF; cdr3_nt: TGTGCCAGCAGTTTGCAGGGGCCCACTGAAGCTTTCTTT
clone_size: -; v_call: TRBV18; j_call: TRBJ1-1; d_call: TRBD1; cdr3_length: 15; cdr3_aa: CASSPRQGAGTEAFF; cdr3_nt: TGTGCCAGCTCACCAAGACAGGGGGCCGGTACTGAAGCTTTCTTT
clone_size: -; v_call: TRBV15; j_call: TRBJ2-2; d_call: -; cdr3_length: 15; cdr3_aa: CATSRVGGNTGELFF; cdr3_nt: TGTGCCACCAGCAGAGTTGGCGGGAACACCGGGGAGCTGTTTTTT
clone_size: -; v_call: TRBV7-2; j_call: TRBJ2-3; d_call: -; cdr3_length: 11; cdr3_aa: CASSQRDTQYF; cdr3_nt: TGTGCCAGCAGCCAGCGGGATACGCAGTATTTT
clone_size: -; v_call: TRBV3-1/TRBV3-2; j_call: TRBJ2-1; d_call: TRBD2; cdr3_length: 17; cdr3_aa: CASSQEGVSGSYGEQFF; cdr3_nt: TGTGCCAGCAGCCAAGAAGGAGTAAGCGGGAGCTACGGTGAGCAGTTCTTC
clone_size: -; v_call: TRBV11-2; j_call: TRBJ1-4; d_call: -; cdr3_length: 18; cdr3_aa: CASSLGRTAMATNEKLFF; cdr3_nt: TGTGCCAGCAGCTTAGGAAGGACAGCCATGGCAACTAATGAAAAACTGTTTTTT
clone_size: once; v_call: TRBV11-3; j_call: TRBJ2-1; d_call: -; cdr3_length: 16; cdr3_aa: CASSSHPATVYNEQFF; cdr3_nt: TGTGCCAGCAGCAGCCACCCCGCGACAGTTTACAATGAGCAGTTCTTC
clone_size: -; v_call: TRBV25-1; j_call: TRBJ2-6; d_call: TRBD2; cdr3_length: 18; cdr3_aa: CASSEHAGRSSGANVLTF; cdr3_nt: TGTGCCAGCAGTGAGCATGCCGGGAGGAGCTCTGGGGCCAACGTCCTGACTTTC
clone_size: -; v_call: TRBV6-5; j_call: TRBJ1-1; d_call: -; cdr3_length: 15; cdr3_aa: CASRKPGLLYGEAFF; cdr3_nt: TGTGCCAGCAGGAAACCGGGACTCCTCTACGGGGAAGCTTTCTTT
clone_size: -; v_call: TRBV25-1; j_call: TRBJ2-1; d_call: -; cdr3_length: 16; cdr3_aa: CASSEGAFLSYNEQFF; cdr3_nt: TGTGCCAGCAGTGAAGGGGCCTTCTTATCCTACAATGAGCAGTTCTTC
clone_size: -; v_call: TRBV19; j_call: TRBJ1-5; d_call: TRBD1; cdr3_length: 15; cdr3_aa: CATADRGAIVAPQHF; cdr3_nt: TGTGCCACCGCGGACAGGGGCGCAATTGTAGCGCCCCAGCATTTT
clone_size: -; v_call: TRBV5-1; j_call: TRBJ2-2; d_call: TRBD2; cdr3_length: 15; cdr3_aa: CASSWTSGSAGELFF; cdr3_nt: TGCGCCAGCAGCTGGACTAGCGGGAGTGCCGGGGAGCTGTTTTTT
clone_size: -; v_call: TRBV7-2; j_call: TRBJ2-7; d_call: -; cdr3_length: 13; cdr3_aa: CASSSPWRVEQYF; cdr3_nt: TGTGCCAGCAGCTCCCCTTGGCGGGTTGAGCAGTACTTC
clone_size: -; v_call: TRBV30; j_call: TRBJ1-2; d_call: TRBD1; cdr3_length: 13; cdr3_aa: CAWTLTGRDDYTF; cdr3_nt: TGTGCCTGGACCCTGACAGGGCGGGATGACTACACCTTC
clone_size: once; v_call: TRBV11-2; j_call: TRBJ2-7; d_call: TRBD2; cdr3_length: 18; cdr3_aa: CASSLEWAGGVLSYEQYF; cdr3_nt: TGTGCCAGCAGCTTAGAATGGGCGGGAGGGGTGTTGTCCTACGAGCAGTACTTC
clone_size: -; v_call: TRBV24-1; j_call: TRBJ2-7; d_call: TRBD2; cdr3_length: 16; cdr3_aa: CATSDSSSGRYYEQYF; cdr3_nt: TGTGCCACCAGTGATTCGTCTAGCGGGAGGTACTACGAGCAGTACTTC
clone_size: -; v_call: TRBV11-3; j_call: TRBJ1-4; d_call: -; cdr3_length: 15; cdr3_aa: CASSFNPAGYEKLFF; cdr3_nt: TGTGCCAGCAGCTTTAACCCGGCAGGGTATGAAAAACTGTTTTTT
clone_size: -; v_call: TRBV5-5; j_call: TRBJ1-2; d_call: TRBD1; cdr3_length: 13; cdr3_aa: CASSWTGAYGYTF; cdr3_nt: TGTGCCAGCAGCTGGACAGGAGCCTATGGCTACACCTTC